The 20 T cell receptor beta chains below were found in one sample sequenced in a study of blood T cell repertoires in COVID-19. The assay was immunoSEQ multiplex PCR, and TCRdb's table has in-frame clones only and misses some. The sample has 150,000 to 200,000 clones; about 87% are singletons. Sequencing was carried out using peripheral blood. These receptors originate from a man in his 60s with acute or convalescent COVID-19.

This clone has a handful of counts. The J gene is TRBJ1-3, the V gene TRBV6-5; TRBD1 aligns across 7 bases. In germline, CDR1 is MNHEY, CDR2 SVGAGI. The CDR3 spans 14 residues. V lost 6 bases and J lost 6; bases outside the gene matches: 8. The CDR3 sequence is CASRGQRGENTIYF. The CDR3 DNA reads TGTGCCAGCAGGGGACAGCGAGGGGAAAACACCATATATTTT.

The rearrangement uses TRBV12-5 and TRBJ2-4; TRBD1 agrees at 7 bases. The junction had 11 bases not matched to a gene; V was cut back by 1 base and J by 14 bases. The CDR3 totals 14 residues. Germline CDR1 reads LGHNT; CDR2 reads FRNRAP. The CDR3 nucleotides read TGTGCTAGTGGTTTGGGTACAGGGGCAGTTACCAAGTACTTC. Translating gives CASGLGTGAVTKYF.

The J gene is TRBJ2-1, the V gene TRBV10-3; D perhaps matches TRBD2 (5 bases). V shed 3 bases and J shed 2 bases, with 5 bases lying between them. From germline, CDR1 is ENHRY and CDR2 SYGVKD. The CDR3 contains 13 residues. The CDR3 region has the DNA TGTGCCATCAGTGAAGCGGCCTACAATGAGCAGTTCTTC. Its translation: CAISEAAYNEQFF.

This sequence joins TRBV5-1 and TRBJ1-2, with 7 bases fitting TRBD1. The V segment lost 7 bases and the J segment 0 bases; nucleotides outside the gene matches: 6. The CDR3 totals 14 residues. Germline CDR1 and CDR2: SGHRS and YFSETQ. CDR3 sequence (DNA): TGCGCCAGCGCTACAGGGGCTGCTAACTATGGCTACACCTTC. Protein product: CASATGAANYGYTF.

The CDR3 coding sequence is TGCGCCAGCAGCGTCATAACAGGGGCCAACACTGAAGCTTTCTTT. It is translated as CASSVITGANTEAFF. The V call is TRBV5-1, the J call TRBJ1-1, with 7 bases aligning to TRBD1. The trim removed 4 bases at V and 2 bases at J, leaving 8 bases unmatched. Per germline, CDR1 SGHRS and CDR2 YFSETQ. The CDR3 is 15 amino acids.

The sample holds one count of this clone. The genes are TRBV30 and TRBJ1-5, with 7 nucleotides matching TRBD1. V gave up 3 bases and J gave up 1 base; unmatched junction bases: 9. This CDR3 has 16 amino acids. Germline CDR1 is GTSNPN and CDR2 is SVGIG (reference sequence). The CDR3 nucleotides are TGTGCCTGGAGGGAAAGACAGGGCGGAAGCAATCAGCCCCAGCATTTT. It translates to CAWRERQGGSNQPQHF. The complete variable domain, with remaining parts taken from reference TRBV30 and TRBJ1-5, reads SQTIHQWPATLVQPVGSPLSLECTVEGTSNPNLYWYRQAAGRGLQLLFYSVGIGQISSEVPQNLSASRPQDRQFILSSKKLLLSDSGFYLCAWRERQGGSNQPQHFGDGTRLSIL.

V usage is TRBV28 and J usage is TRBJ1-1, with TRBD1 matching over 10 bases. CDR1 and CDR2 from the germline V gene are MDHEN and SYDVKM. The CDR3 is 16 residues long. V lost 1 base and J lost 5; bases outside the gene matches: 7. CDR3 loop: CASSLLTGQGYTEAFF. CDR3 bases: TGTGCCAGCAGTTTATTGACGGGACAGGGGTATACTGAAGCTTTCTTT.

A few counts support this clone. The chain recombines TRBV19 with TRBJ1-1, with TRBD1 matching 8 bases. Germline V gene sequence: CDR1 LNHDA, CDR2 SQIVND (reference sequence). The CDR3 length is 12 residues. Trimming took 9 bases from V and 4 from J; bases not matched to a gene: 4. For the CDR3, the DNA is TGTGCCAGCCGGACAGGGAGCACTGAAGCTTTCTTT. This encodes CASRTGSTEAFF. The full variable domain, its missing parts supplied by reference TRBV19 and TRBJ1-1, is DGGITQSPKYLFRKEGQNVTLSCEQNLNHDAMYWYRQDPGQGLRLIYYSQIVNDFQKGDIAEGYSVSREKKESFPLTVTSAQKNPTAFYLCASRTGSTEAFFGQGTRLTVV.

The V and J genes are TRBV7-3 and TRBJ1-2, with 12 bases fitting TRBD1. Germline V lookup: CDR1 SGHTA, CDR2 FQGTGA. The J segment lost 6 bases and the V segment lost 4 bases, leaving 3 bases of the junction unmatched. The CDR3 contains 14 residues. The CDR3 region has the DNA TGTGCCAGCAGCTCGGGACAGGGGGCTGATGGCTACACCTTC. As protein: CASSSGQGADGYTF.

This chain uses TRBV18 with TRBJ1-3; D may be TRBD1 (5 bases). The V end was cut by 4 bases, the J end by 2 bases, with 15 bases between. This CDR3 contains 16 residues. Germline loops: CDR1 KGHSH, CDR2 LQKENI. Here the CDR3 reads CASSRSQQATGNTIYF. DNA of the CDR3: TGTGCCAGCTCACGGTCTCAACAGGCCACTGGAAACACCATATATTTT.

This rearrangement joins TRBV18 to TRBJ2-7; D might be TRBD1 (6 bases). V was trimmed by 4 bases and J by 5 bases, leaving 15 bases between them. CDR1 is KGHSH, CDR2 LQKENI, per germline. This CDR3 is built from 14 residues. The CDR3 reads CASSLSTGLNEQYF. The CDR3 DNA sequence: TGTGCCAGCTCACTGTCGACAGGCCTGAACGAGCAGTACTTC.

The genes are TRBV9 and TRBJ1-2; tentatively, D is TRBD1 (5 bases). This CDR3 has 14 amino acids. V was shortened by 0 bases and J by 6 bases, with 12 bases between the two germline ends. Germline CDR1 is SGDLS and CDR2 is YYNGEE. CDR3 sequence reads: CASSVGSGLDGYTF. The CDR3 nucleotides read TGTGCCAGCAGCGTAGGTTCAGGGTTAGATGGCTACACCTTC.

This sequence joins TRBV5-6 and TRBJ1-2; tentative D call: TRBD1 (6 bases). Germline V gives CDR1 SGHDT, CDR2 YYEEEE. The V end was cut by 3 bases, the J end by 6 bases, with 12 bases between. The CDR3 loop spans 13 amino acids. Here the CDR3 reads CASSYPGVNGYTF. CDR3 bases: TGTGCCAGCAGCTATCCAGGGGTGAATGGCTACACCTTC.

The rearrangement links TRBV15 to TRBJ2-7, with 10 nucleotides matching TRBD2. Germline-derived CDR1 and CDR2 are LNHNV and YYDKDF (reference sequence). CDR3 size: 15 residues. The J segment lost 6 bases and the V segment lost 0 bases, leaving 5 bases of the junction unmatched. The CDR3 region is CATSRDRLAGVEQYF. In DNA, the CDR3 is TGTGCCACCAGCAGAGATAGGCTAGCGGGAGTCGAGCAGTACTTC. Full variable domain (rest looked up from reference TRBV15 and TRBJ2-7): DAMVIQNPRYQVTQFGKPVTLSCSQTLNHNVMYWYQQKSSQAPKLLFHYYDKDFNNEADTPDNFQSRRPNTSFCFLDIRSPGLGDTAMYLCATSRDRLAGVEQYFGPGTRLTVT.

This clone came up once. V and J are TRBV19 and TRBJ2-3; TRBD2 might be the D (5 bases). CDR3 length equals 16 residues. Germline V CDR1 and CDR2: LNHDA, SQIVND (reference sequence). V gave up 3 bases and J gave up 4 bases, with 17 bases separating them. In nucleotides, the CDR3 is TGTGCCAGTAGTATTCGGACTCTTACCTCCGCAGATACGCAGTATTTT. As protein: CASSIRTLTSADTQYF. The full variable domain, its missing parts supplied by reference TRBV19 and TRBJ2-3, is DGGITQSPKYLFRKEGQNVTLSCEQNLNHDAMYWYRQDPGQGLRLIYYSQIVNDFQKGDIAEGYSVSREKKESFPLTVTSAQKNPTAFYLCASSIRTLTSADTQYFGPGTRLTVL.

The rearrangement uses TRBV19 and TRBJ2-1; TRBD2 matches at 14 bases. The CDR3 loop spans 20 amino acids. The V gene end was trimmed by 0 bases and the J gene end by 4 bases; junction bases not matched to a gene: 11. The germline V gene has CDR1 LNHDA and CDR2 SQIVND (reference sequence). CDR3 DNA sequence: TGTGCCAGTAGTATAGACTCGGCCGGGACTAGCGGGAGCGGTTACAATGAGCAGTTCTTC. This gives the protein CASSIDSAGTSGSGYNEQFF.

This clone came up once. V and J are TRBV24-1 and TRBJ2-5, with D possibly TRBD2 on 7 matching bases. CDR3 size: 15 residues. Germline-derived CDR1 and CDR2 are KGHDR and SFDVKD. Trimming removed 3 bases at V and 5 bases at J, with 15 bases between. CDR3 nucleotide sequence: TGTGCCACCAGTGATCCGCGGGGGCTGGGGGAGACCCAGTACTTC. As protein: CATSDPRGLGETQYF.

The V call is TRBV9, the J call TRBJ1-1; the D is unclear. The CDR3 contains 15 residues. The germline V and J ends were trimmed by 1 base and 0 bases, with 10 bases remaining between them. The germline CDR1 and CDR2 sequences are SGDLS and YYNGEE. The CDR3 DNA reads TGTGCCAGCAGCGTATCGCGGCCGATGAACACTGAAGCTTTCTTT. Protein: CASSVSRPMNTEAFF.

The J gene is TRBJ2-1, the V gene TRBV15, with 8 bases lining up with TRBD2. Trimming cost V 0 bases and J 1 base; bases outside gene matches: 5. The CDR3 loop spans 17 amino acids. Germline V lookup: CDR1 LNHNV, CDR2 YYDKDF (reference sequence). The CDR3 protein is CATSRDLSGRSYNEQFF. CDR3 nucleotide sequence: TGTGCCACCAGCAGAGATCTAAGCGGGAGATCCTACAATGAGCAGTTCTTC.

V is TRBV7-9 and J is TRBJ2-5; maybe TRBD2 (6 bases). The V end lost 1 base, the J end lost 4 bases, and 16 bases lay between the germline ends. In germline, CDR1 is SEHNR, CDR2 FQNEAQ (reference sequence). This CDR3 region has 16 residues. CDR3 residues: CASSLGGRKEGETQYF. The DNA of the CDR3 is TGTGCCAGCAGCTTAGGGGGACGTAAGGAGGGAGAGACCCAGTACTTC.